This T cell receptor beta chain was observed in a study of blood T cell repertoires in COVID-19. Some clones are missing from TCRdb's copy, which holds only in-frame ones; the method was immunoSEQ multiplex PCR. The sample yields about 480,000 clones, approximately 91% seen once. Trimming pared 6 bases from V and 13 bases from J, leaving 16 bases between. CDR3 length: 13 amino acids. The sequencing sample was made of peripheral blood. V is TRBV12-3 or TRBV12-4 and J is TRBJ1-6; D is ambiguous. The TCR was taken from a woman aged 50 to 60 with COVID-19, enrolled during active disease. The CDR3 sequence is CASRSSALAPLHF. Here the CDR3 DNA reads TGTGCCAGCAGGTCTTCAGCTTTAGCGCCCCTCCACTTT.